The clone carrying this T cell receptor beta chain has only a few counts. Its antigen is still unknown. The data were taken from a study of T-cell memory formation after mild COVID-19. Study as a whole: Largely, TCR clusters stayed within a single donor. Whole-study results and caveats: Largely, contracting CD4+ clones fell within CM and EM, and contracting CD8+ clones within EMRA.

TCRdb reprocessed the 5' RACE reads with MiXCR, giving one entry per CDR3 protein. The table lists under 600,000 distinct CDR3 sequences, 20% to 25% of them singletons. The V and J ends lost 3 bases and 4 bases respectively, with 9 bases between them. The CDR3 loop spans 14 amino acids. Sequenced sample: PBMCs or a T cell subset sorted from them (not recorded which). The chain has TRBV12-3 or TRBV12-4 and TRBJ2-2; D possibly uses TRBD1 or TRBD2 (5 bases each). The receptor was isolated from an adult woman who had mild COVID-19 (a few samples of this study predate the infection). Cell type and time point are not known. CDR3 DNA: TGTGCCAGCAGTTTCTGGGGGTCCACCGGGGAGCTGTTTTTT. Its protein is CASSFWGSTGELFF.